Given below is one T cell receptor beta chain in context. No cognate antigen has been identified for it. No much larger clone is present one base from it, and per-base qualities are unavailable. The data were obtained in a study of T cell responses to AZD1222 COVID-19 vaccine (dated by TCRdb to the early 2020s). Regarding the complete study: A total of about 250 trial participants underwent TCR sequencing, of whom 200 to 220 had received two doses of AZD1222 and around 25 had received two doses of the MenACWY control vaccine. Trial participants were enrolled by age into 18-55, 56-69 and 70-plus year subgroups, with around 150, 28 and 57 TCR-sequenced participants respectively.

Including cysteine and phenylalanine, the CDR3 has 13 amino acids. Only the CDR3 region is kept as DNA, spanning 39 bases read in frame from base 1. A distance of 7 bases separates the germline ends of V and J, which lose 0 bases and 5 bases respectively. From a lookup of the germline V gene (reference sequence), CDR1 and CDR2 are LNHDA and SQIVND. The CDR3 regions of human TCRbeta chains were analyzed by immunosequencing. The source study handled its data this way. Repertoire TCRs were matched against a reference library of SARS-CoV-2-specific TCRs generated with the MIRA antigen-specificity platform. Breadth was defined as the fraction of unique TCRs that were SARS-CoV-2-associated, and depth was defined as the fraction of total T cells that were SARS-CoV-2-associated. Using the MIRA data, each spike-specific TCR was mapped to the spike region that the TCR reacts to and placed in a CD4 or CD8 class. Log10-transformed breadth and depth values were compared by one-way ANOVA with Sidak's multiple comparisons tests. Held by TCRdb, this immuneACCESS table contains in-frame sequences only and omits some clones. Under half of the omission traces to an unresolved V gene where checked; the cause of the rest is unknown. V, J and clone size are those of that table, while D and trimming were read from the DNA. In all, the sample holds under 200,000 clones, and about 92% of those were seen once. The leading ten clones occupy 1.3% of the sample.

According to the study, the label for this sample's time point signals: about 28 days (+/-7) after the second vaccine dose. AZD1222 recipients with second doses at about 4 weeks or about 12 weeks were pooled, because spike-specific TCR depth and breadth did not differ between schedules. Samples from vaccinated people were obtained from the UK trials COV001 and COV002, which included a single-blind randomized controlled phase 2/3 trial of AZD1222 (ChAdOx1 nCoV-19) in healthy adults. For TCRbeta chain sequencing, PBMC samples from trial participants were taken at day 0 and at day 28 after the second dose. On the study overall, not on this receptor specifically: The whole spike protein was spanned by vaccine-associated CD4 TCRs, and dominant responses were seen in regions 160-218 and 743-854. No day 14 peak-response samples were available, so repertoires were characterized only after the peak T cell response. Conclusions about previously exposed vaccinees are limited because only six or seven AZD1222 recipients were SARS-CoV-2 seropositive at baseline. Reportedly, almost half of the unique spike-specific TCRs recognized epitopes lying outside the regions that are mutated in the B.1.351 and B.1.1.7 variants. The 56-69-year group was small, and its depth increase did not reach significance, likely because of low power. A significant rise in spike-specific TCR breadth and depth was observed after two AZD1222 doses relative to day 0 and relative to MenACWY recipients. Participants were mostly white British, with more females than males. The authors suggested clonal diversity may have been underestimated.

The sample consisted of peripheral blood, taken 28 days after the second AZD1222 dose. The receptor's source is an adult who received the AZD1222 COVID-19 vaccine. The chain was built from TRBV19 and TRBJ1-2, with no confidently assigned D gene. The DNA sequence is as follows: TGTGCCAGTAGTATAGAGGCAGCTTATGGCTACACCTTC. It codes for CASSIEAAYGYTF. With the portions outside the CDR3 filled from the reference TRBV19 and TRBJ1-2 genes, the complete variable region becomes DGGITQSPKYLFRKEGQNVTLSCEQNLNHDAMYWYRQDPGQGLRLIYYSQIVNDFQKGDIAEGYSVSREKKESFPLTVTSAQKNPTAFYLCASSIEAAYGYTFGSGTRLTVV.